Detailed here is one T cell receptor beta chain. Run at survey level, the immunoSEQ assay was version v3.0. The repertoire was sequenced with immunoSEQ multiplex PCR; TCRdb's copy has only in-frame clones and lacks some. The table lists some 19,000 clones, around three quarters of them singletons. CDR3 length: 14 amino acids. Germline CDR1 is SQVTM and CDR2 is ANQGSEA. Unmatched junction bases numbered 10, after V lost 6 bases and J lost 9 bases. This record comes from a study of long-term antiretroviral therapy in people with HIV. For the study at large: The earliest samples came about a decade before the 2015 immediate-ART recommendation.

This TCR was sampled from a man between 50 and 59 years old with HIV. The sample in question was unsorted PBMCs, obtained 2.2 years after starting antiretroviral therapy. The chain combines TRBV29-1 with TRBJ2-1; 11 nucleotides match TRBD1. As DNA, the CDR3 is TGCAGCGTGGAGGACAGGGGGCACGGAGTTGAGCAGTTCTTC. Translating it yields CSVEDRGHGVEQFF.